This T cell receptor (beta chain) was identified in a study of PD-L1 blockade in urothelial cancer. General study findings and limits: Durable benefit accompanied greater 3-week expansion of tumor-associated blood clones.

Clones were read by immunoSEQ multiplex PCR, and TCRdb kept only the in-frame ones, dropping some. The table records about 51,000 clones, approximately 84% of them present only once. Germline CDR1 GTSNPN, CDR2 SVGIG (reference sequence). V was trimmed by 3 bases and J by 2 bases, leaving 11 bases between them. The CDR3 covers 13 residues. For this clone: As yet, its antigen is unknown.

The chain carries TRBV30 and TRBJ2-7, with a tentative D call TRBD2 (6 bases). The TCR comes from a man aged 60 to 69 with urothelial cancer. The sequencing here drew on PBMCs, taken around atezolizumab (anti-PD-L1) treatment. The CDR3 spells CAWRVGGTYEQYF. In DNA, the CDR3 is TGTGCCTGGAGGGTGGGGGGAACCTACGAGCAGTACTTC.